This T cell receptor beta chain emerged from a study of T cells in Graves' hyperthyroidism and ophthalmopathy (dated by TCRdb to the late 2010s). Some background on the complete study: Peripheral blood samples were taken at the time of initial diagnosis, prior to any treatment. TCR V-J signatures able to tell the groups apart were searched for in a discovery cohort of 100 patients, of whom about 40 had Graves' ophthalmopathy and roughly 58 had stable Graves' hyperthyroidism. Whether ophthalmopathy could be predicted prospectively was tested in an independent validation cohort made up of about 20 hyperthyroidism patients plus 17 patients who later progressed to ophthalmopathy. For training and testing, the 100 or so patients in the discovery cohort were randomly divided in a 7:3 ratio. Thyroid tissue and blood T-cell repertoires from roughly 6 Graves' hyperthyroidism patients were also compared in the study. Following sampling, methimazole starting at 30 mg daily was given to hyperthyroidism patients, and high-dose intravenous methylprednisolone was given to ophthalmopathy patients. The paper describes TCR Vbeta CDR3 sequencing of fewer than 150 peripheral blood samples, made up of 43 ophthalmopathy patients, roughly 72 hyperthyroidism patients and about 17 progressor patients. Study-level results and caveats: Ophthalmopathy was separated from stable hyperthyroidism by a 13 V-J signature model, with approximately 90% sensitivity and 81% to 83% specificity obtained in cross-validation and 80%/75% obtained in testing. In validation, the model predicted progression to ophthalmopathy with approximately 69% sensitivity and less than 80% specificity, a median of approximately 6.7 months before onset. Most expanded thyroid clonotypes (frequency above 0.001) were also detected in blood, suggesting blood repertoires may reflect thyroid immune responses. No statistical method was used to set the sample size in advance, and investigators knew the group allocation.

Hyperthyroidism patients were newly diagnosed, had a disease duration of under 2 months, and were aged 18 to 65 years. The study excluded patients with uncontrolled infections, other autoimmune diseases, pregnancy or lactation. Diagnoses relied on clinical symptoms, serum thyroxine and TRAb, thyroid ultrasound and orbital computed tomography. Blood from progressor patients was drawn when they were first diagnosed with hyperthyroidism, before any ophthalmopathy symptoms appeared. PBMCs were isolated from more than 9 ml of fresh peripheral blood by Ficoll-Paque density gradient centrifugation. Patients classed as progressors first received a Graves' hyperthyroidism diagnosis and then went on to develop ophthalmopathy during follow-up. Trizol reagent was used to extract total RNA, and RNA quality was then checked on an Agilent 2100 Bioanalyzer. V lost 0 bases and J lost 7 bases; the stretch between them is 10 bases long. Measured from the cysteine to the phenylalanine, the CDR3 is 14 residues long. The sequence is cut down to CDR3 DNA, 42 bases in frame from base 1.

The TCR beta CDR3 regions were amplified from the RNA transcripts. The first round of RT-PCR for the TCR CDR3 was performed with the HTBI primer set and the Qiagen OneStep RT-PCR kit. Libraries were constructed in a second round of multiplex PCR, after which size selection and purification were carried out. The libraries were sequenced on an Illumina HiSeq2000 using paired-end 100 bp reads. On the authors' methods: SOAPnuke was used to process the raw data, with reads discarded if the reads contained adapters or uncalled bases, had a mean Phred below 15, or lacked an exact constant-primer or identifier match. COPE v1.2.5 was used to merge high-quality paired reads, and clonotypes were defined as unique nucleotide sequences. MiTCR v1.1 was used to align clonotypes to the IMGT TRBV, TRBD and TRBJ reference segments. The analysis was restricted to V-J combinations with a frequency above 0.0001, which together covered around 99% of the repertoires. The TCS score was defined as the ratio of F50 (clonal expansion) to E x V (chaos), calculated using BLOSUM62-based TCRdist between CDR3 peptides within each V-J. Welch's t-statistics and random forest reduced fewer than 550 V-J features to 10 to 15, which were used in a naive Bayes classifier (R e1071). TCRdb reprocessed the public reads (quality trimming at Q25 with fastp, clone calling with MiXCR) and kept in-frame beta chains. For every CDR3 protein sequence, its rows merge into one entry that carries the most common genes and DNA. TCRdb, not the original authors, processed these V and J calls. The sample profile shows a few hundred thousand distinct CDR3 sequences; 11% to 15% of them were found once. The ten largest clones add up to about 5.8% of the sample.

Points on this clonotype: Its antigen specificity is not known. Per-nucleotide qualities are absent, and no much larger clonotype sits a single base away.

The source of this sequence is a woman under 40 with Graves' hyperthyroidism that later progressed to Graves' ophthalmopathy. The chain is made from TRBV12-3 or TRBV12-4 and TRBJ1-3; no confident D gene assignment can be made. The sequenced sample consisted of blood. The CDR3 region has the sequence CASSLAAPGNTIYF. The nucleotides read TGTGCCAGCAGTTTAGCGGCGCCCGGGAACACCATATATTTT.